These 23 T cell receptor beta chains came from one sample sequenced in a study of OX40 agonist ivuxolimab in advanced cancers. The assay was immunoSEQ multiplex PCR, and TCRdb's table has in-frame clones only and misses some. The sample lists about 36,000 clones, about 80% seen once, with under 25% in the top ten. Sequences were derived from CD4+ or CD8+ T cells sorted from blood, sampled in a trial of the OX40 agonist ivuxolimab. The receptors here all came from an adult with an advanced solid tumor such as melanoma, head and neck, liver or kidney cancer.

In its sample, this clone was seen a few times. The V call is TRBV28, the J call TRBJ1-1; tentatively, D is TRBD1 (5 bases). The CDR3 is 15 amino acids. The germline CDR1 and CDR2 sequences are MDHEN and SYDVKM. Trimming cost V 4 bases and J 1 base, with 13 bases left between them. The CDR3 coding sequence is TGTGCCAGCAGTTCCTCTTGGGGGGGGAACACTGAAGCTTTCTTT. It translates to CASSSSWGGNTEAFF.

This chain uses TRBV28 with TRBJ1-3; TRBD1 matches at 8 bases. J lost 0 bases, V lost 6 bases, and 7 bases had no gene match. There are 16 residues in the CDR3. Germline assignment: CDR1 MDHEN and CDR2 SYDVKM. In nucleotides, the CDR3 is TGTGCCAGCAGCCGACAGGGGTATTTCTCTGGAAACACCATATATTTT. Amino acids: CASSRQGYFSGNTIYF.

The chain carries TRBV28 and TRBJ1-2; D uncertain. This CDR3 spans 13 amino acids. Germline CDR1 and CDR2: MDHEN and SYDVKM. With 2 bases removed from V and 0 bases from J, the gap between germline ends came to 4 bases. CDR3 sequence reads: CASSLTPNYGYTF. In nucleotides, the CDR3 is TGTGCCAGCAGTTTAACACCTAACTATGGCTACACCTTC.

The chain has TRBV6-1 and TRBJ1-5; D remains unclear. Germline V lookup: CDR1 MNHNS, CDR2 SASEGT. V was clipped by 4 bases and J by 2 bases, with 3 bases between them. The CDR3 has 12 residues. CDR3 bases: TGTGCCAGCAGTGGTCGCAATCAGCCCCAGCATTTT. Its protein product is CASSGRNQPQHF.

This rearrangement joins TRBV10-3 to TRBJ2-7; TRBD1 aligns across 8 bases. CDR3 size: 11 residues. CDR1 is ENHRY, CDR2 SYGVKD, per germline. Unmatched junction bases numbered 4, after V lost 10 bases and J lost 5 bases. The DNA for the CDR3 is TGTGCCACCGGACAGGGCCACGAGCAGTACTTC. Translating it yields CATGQGHEQYF.

CDR3 coding DNA: TGTGCCAGCAGCGGCGGTCCGGGACAGGGGGCGGATGAGCAGTTCTTC. It codes for CASSGGPGQGADEQFF. The chain carries TRBV9 and TRBJ2-1; 12 bases agree with TRBD1. The CDR3 consists of 16 residues. Trimming removed 3 bases from V and 8 bases from J; junction bases left unmatched: 9. The germline V gene has CDR1 SGDLS and CDR2 YYNGEE.

The rearrangement joins TRBV7-8 to TRBJ1-4, with a weak D call TRBD1 (6 bases). CDR3 length equals 15 residues. Germline values: CDR1 SGHVS, CDR2 FQNEAQ. Trimming removed 1 base from V and 2 bases from J, with 8 bases in between. Here the CDR3 reads CASSLGQGTNEKLFF. Written as DNA, the CDR3 is TGTGCCAGCAGCTTAGGGCAGGGGACTAATGAAAAACTGTTTTTT. The variable domain in full, with the rest retrieved from reference TRBV7-8 and TRBJ1-4, is GAGVSQSPRYKVAKRGQDVALRCDPISGHVSLFWYQQALGQGPEFLTYFQNEAQLDKSGLPSDRFFAERPEGSVSTLKIQRTQQEDSAVYLCASSLGQGTNEKLFFGSGTQLSVL.

This clone was found once. V and J are TRBV27 and TRBJ2-5; D not resolved. Trimming removed 3 bases from V and 5 bases from J, with 10 bases in between. Per the germline V gene, CDR1 is MNHEY and CDR2 is SMNVEV (reference sequence). The CDR3 sequence is 13 residues long. CDR3 DNA: TGTGCCAGCAGTTTGAAGGTTGGGGAGACCCAGTACTTC. Translating gives CASSLKVGETQYF.

The J gene is TRBJ2-5, the V gene TRBV4-2; 14 bases match TRBD2. With 2 bases clipped from V and 2 bases from J, the junction kept 1 base outside the gene matches. This CDR3 spans 16 amino acids. The germline CDR1 and CDR2 sequences are LGHNA and YNFKEQ. The CDR3 spells CASSQRLAGGQETQYF. CDR3 nucleotide sequence: TGTGCCAGCAGCCAACGACTAGCGGGGGGGCAAGAGACCCAGTACTTC.

This sequence joins TRBV10-3 and TRBJ1-1, with TRBD1 identical over 10 bases. V lost 4 bases and J lost 5; bases outside the gene matches: 7. This CDR3 spans 15 amino acids. Germline CDR1 ENHRY, CDR2 SYGVKD. CDR3 loop: CAISGGDRGGTEAFF. CDR3 nucleotides: TGTGCCATCAGTGGGGGGGACAGGGGCGGAACTGAAGCTTTCTTT.

The chain joins TRBV4-3 to TRBJ2-1; weak D call: TRBD1 (6 bases). Deletions cut 0 bases from V and 5 bases from J, with 11 bases between. Germline V lookup: CDR1 LGHNA, CDR2 YSLEER. The CDR3 extends over 15 amino acids. The chain's CDR3 is CASSQDWQGHNEQFF. The CDR3 region has the DNA TGCGCCAGCAGCCAAGATTGGCAGGGGCACAATGAGCAGTTCTTC.

This clone was observed a handful of times. The J gene is TRBJ2-3, the V gene TRBV14; 12 positions match TRBD2. Germline CDR1 SGHDN, CDR2 FVKESK. This CDR3 is 17 amino acids long. The junction had 6 bases not matched to a gene; V was cut back by 1 base and J by 4 bases. CDR3 region: CASSQGLAGAFSDTQYF. CDR3 coding DNA: TGTGCCAGCAGCCAAGGACTAGCGGGGGCCTTCTCAGATACGCAGTATTTT.

The sample holds many counts of this clone. The chain links TRBV4-1 to TRBJ2-5; 11 nucleotides match TRBD2. Trimming took 4 bases from V and 5 from J; bases not matched to a gene: 12. The CDR3 is made up of 17 amino acids. CDR1 MGHRA and CDR2 YSYEKL come from the germline V gene. The chain's CDR3 is CASSPEWTSGRKETQYF. The CDR3 coding sequence is TGCGCCAGCAGCCCGGAGTGGACTAGCGGGCGGAAGGAGACCCAGTACTTC.

This rearrangement joins TRBV4-3 to TRBJ1-1; D is unresolved. CDR3 length: 14 amino acids. CDR1 is LGHNA, CDR2 YSLEER, per germline. V lost 1 base to trimming and J lost 3 bases, with 9 bases between them. The CDR3 bases are TGCGCCAGCAGCCAAGGGATCTTGTACACTGAAGCTTTCTTT. It specifies CASSQGILYTEAFF.

The V and J genes are TRBV9 and TRBJ2-7, with TRBD1 identical over 7 bases. Germline V CDR1 and CDR2: SGDLS, YYNGEE. Germline trimming cut 0 bases from V and 2 bases from J; bases unmatched to any gene: 5. The CDR3 has 15 residues. DNA for the CDR3: TGTGCCAGCAGCGTAGGGACAGGCCTGGCCTACGAGCAGTACTTC. It specifies CASSVGTGLAYEQYF.

The gene calls are TRBV5-1 and TRBJ2-1; TRBD1 is a possible D gene (6 bases). Trimming stripped 2 bases from V and 5 bases from J, with 14 bases between. The CDR3 runs to 15 residues. Germline CDR1 and CDR2: SGHRS and YFSETQ. The CDR3 is CASSLGDTADNEQFF. The CDR3 nucleotides read TGCGCCAGCAGCTTAGGGGACACGGCGGACAATGAGCAGTTCTTC.

This chain joins TRBV14 and TRBJ2-7; 8 bases are a match to TRBD2. Germline assignment: CDR1 SGHDN and CDR2 FVKESK. The CDR3 loop spans 16 amino acids. Trimming cost V 3 bases and J 6 bases; bases outside gene matches: 13. This CDR3 reads CASSQGPGTRYFEQYF. Written as DNA, the CDR3 is TGTGCCAGCAGCCAGGGCCCCGGGACTAGATATTTCGAGCAGTACTTC.

This rearrangement joins TRBV13 to TRBJ1-1; perhaps TRBD1 as D (6 bases). CDR3 length: 15 amino acids. Trimming shortened V by 0 bases and J by 3 bases, and 11 bases separated the two germline ends. Germline V gene data show CDR1 as PRHDT and CDR2 as FYEKMQ (reference sequence). Here the CDR3 reads CASSLGQGDYTEAFF. Here the CDR3 DNA reads TGTGCCAGCAGCTTAGGACAGGGCGATTACACTGAAGCTTTCTTT.

V and J are TRBV7-1 and TRBJ1-5; a possible D gene is TRBD1 (6 bases). TRBV7-1 is given ORF status, its function remaining uncertain. The CDR3 totals 15 residues. V was pared by 3 bases and J by 0 bases, with 9 bases between. In DNA form, the CDR3 reads TGTGCCAGCAGCTCGGGACAATATAGCAATCAGCCCCAGCATTTT. Its translation: CASSSGQYSNQPQHF.

The chain links TRBV9 to TRBJ2-1, with D uncertain. V was cut by 0 bases and J by 7 bases, with 8 bases left in between. Germline values: CDR1 SGDLS, CDR2 YYNGEE. The CDR3 sequence is 13 residues long. The CDR3 DNA reads TGTGCCAGCAGCGTAGGTGTCTATAATGAGCAGTTCTTC. Its protein is CASSVGVYNEQFF. Looking up the rest from reference TRBV9 and TRBJ2-1 gives the full variable domain: DSGVTQTPKHLITATGQRVTLRCSPRSGDLSVYWYQQSLDQGLQFLIQYYNGEERAKGNILERFSAQQFPDLHSELNLSSLELGDSALYFCASSVGVYNEQFFGPGTRLTVL.

The chain uses TRBV4-1 and TRBJ2-1; either TRBD1 or TRBD2 may fit D (6 bases each). The V end was cut by 1 base, the J end by 4 bases, with 11 bases between. The length of the CDR3 is 15 residues. Germline V CDR1 and CDR2: MGHRA, YSYEKL. Here the CDR3 reads CASSQVGGHYNEQFF. DNA for the CDR3: TGCGCCAGCAGCCAAGTGGGGGGCCATTACAATGAGCAGTTCTTC.

This clone was observed a handful of times. The rearrangement links TRBV6-6 to TRBJ1-5; the D is unclear. Trimming removed 10 bases at V and 6 bases at J, with 10 bases between. The CDR3 consists of 11 residues. The germline V gene has CDR1 MNHNY and CDR2 SVGAGI (reference sequence). CDR3 amino acids: CAIGPGQPQHF. CDR3 nucleotide sequence: TGTGCCATCGGACCGGGTCAGCCCCAGCATTTT.

The rearrangement joins TRBV6-1 to TRBJ1-4; 8 bases are shared with TRBD1. Trimming removed 2 bases from V and 7 bases from J; junction bases left unmatched: 6. Germline CDR1 and CDR2: MNHNS and SASEGT. The CDR3 has 15 amino acids. CDR3 bases: TGTGCCAGCAGTGAATACATGGACAGGGTTGAAAAACTGTTTTTT. It codes for CASSEYMDRVEKLFF.